This T cell receptor beta chain is drawn from a study of cytomegalovirus exposure and HLA in healthy donors. Overall study results and limits: In a later analysis, several top co-occurrence clusters appeared linked to parvovirus B19, influenza, CMV and Epstein-Barr virus. Researchers counted 164 TCR beta chains as cytomegalovirus-associated.

This clone was counted a few times. What it binds is unknown. Germline V gene data show CDR1 as SGDLS and CDR2 as YYNGEE. This CDR3 region has 15 residues. V shed 2 bases and J shed 4 bases, with 13 bases lying between them. The study ran its PCR with 60 Vbeta and 13 Jbeta primers. Assay used: immunoSEQ multiplex PCR; TCRdb lists only in-frame clones, some missing. The data show under 130,000 clones, 78% seen once. The clonotype originates from a young man in good health and CMV-seronegative. The chain is built from TRBV9 and TRBJ2-1; maybe TRBD2 (6 bases). Sequences were obtained from PBMCs. CDR3 sequence reads: CASSVQLADYNEQFF. In DNA, the CDR3 is TGTGCCAGCAGCGTGCAACTAGCAGATTACAATGAGCAGTTCTTC.